This passage covers 21 T cell receptor beta chains from one sample sequenced in a study of cytomegalovirus exposure and HLA in healthy donors. PCR employed 60 Vbeta and 13 Jbeta primers. Produced via immunoSEQ multiplex PCR; TCRdb's table is partial and in-frame only. The profile shows some 96,000 clones, 55% to 75% of them singletons. Sample: PBMCs. These TCRs come from a man in his 60s in good health and CMV-seronegative.

This chain uses TRBV9 with TRBJ2-5, with 8 bases that match TRBD1. The ends lost 0 bases at V and 2 bases at J; junction bases unmatched: 6. The CDR3 loop spans 16 amino acids. Germline V lookup: CDR1 SGDLS, CDR2 YYNGEE. CDR3 in amino acids: CASSVGGDRPQETQYF. The CDR3 nucleotides are TGTGCCAGCAGCGTAGGTGGGGACAGGCCGCAAGAGACCCAGTACTTC. The whole variable domain, remainder taken from reference TRBV9 and TRBJ2-5, is DSGVTQTPKHLITATGQRVTLRCSPRSGDLSVYWYQQSLDQGLQFLIQYYNGEERAKGNILERFSAQQFPDLHSELNLSSLELGDSALYFCASSVGGDRPQETQYFGPGTRLLVL.

The genes are TRBV11-2 and TRBJ1-1; D may be TRBD1 (5 bases). CDR3 size: 14 residues. The V end was cut by 5 bases, the J end by 4 bases, with 14 bases between. Germline loops: CDR1 SGHAT, CDR2 FQNNGV. The CDR3 loop reads CASSRTGGVTEAFF. DNA of the CDR3: TGTGCCAGCAGCAGAACGGGGGGGGTCACTGAAGCTTTCTTT.

This chain links TRBV28 with TRBJ2-5, with 10 positions matching TRBD2. The CDR3 is made up of 16 amino acids. The trim removed 6 bases at V and 4 bases at J, leaving 11 bases unmatched. Looked up from germline, CDR1 is MDHEN and CDR2 is SYDVKM. The CDR3 region has the DNA TGTGCCAGCAGCCCAATCGGAGCGGGGGGGCGAGAGACCCAGTACTTC. It yields the protein CASSPIGAGGRETQYF.

The V call is TRBV7-2, the J call TRBJ2-5; 7 positions match TRBD2. V lost 5 bases to trimming and J lost 5 bases; unmatched junction nucleotides: 14. The CDR3 runs to 16 residues. CDR1 is SGHTA, CDR2 FQGNSA, per germline. CDR3 protein: CASSQRDYRTEETQYF. The CDR3 DNA reads TGTGCCAGCAGCCAACGGGACTACAGAACTGAGGAGACCCAGTACTTC.

V gene TRBV29-1 combines with J gene TRBJ1-4, with unresolved D. This CDR3 has 12 residues. Trimming cost V 7 bases and J 4 bases, with 10 bases left between them. CDR1 is SQVTM and CDR2 is ANQGSEA in the germline V gene. As DNA, the CDR3 is TGCAGCGCGTTATCAGATAATGAAAAACTGTTTTTT. This translates into CSALSDNEKLFF.

This rearrangement joins TRBV7-2 to TRBJ1-1; no firm D call. CDR1 SGHTA and CDR2 FQGNSA come from the germline V gene. The ends were cut back, 3 bases at V and 1 base at J, with 6 bases in the middle. The CDR3 has 13 amino acids. In DNA, the CDR3 is TGTGCCAGCAGCTTGCGGGGGAACACTGAAGCTTTCTTT. Its translation is CASSLRGNTEAFF. Full variable domain (rest looked up from reference TRBV7-2 and TRBJ1-1): GAGVSQSPSNKVTEKGKDVELRCDPISGHTALYWYRQSLGQGLEFLIYFQGNSAPDKSGLPSDRFSAERTGGSVSTLTIQRTQQEDSAVYLCASSLRGNTEAFFGQGTRLTVV.

The CDR3 nucleotides read TGTGCCAGCAGTTCGGGGACAGGGTCCCACTATGGCTACACCTTC. Its translation is CASSSGTGSHYGYTF. V is TRBV6-6 and J is TRBJ1-2, with 9 bases fitting TRBD1. V lost 4 bases, J lost 3 bases, and 6 bases stayed unmatched. Germline CDR1 is MNHNY and CDR2 is SVGAGI (reference sequence). The CDR3 is made up of 15 amino acids.

The J gene is TRBJ2-5, the V gene TRBV11-2; TRBD1 matches 9 bases. Germline V gives CDR1 SGHAT, CDR2 FQNNGV. V lost 0 bases and J lost 1; bases outside the gene matches: 6. CDR3 size: 17 residues. The CDR3 sequence is CASSLDFQDRGQETQYF. In DNA form, the CDR3 reads TGTGCCAGCAGCTTAGATTTCCAGGACAGGGGCCAAGAGACCCAGTACTTC.

This chain links TRBV14 with TRBJ2-1; 7 bases are shared with TRBD1. The germline V gene encodes CDR1 SGHDN and CDR2 FVKESK. Trimming cost V 5 bases and J 3 bases; bases outside gene matches: 13. This CDR3 spans 17 amino acids. CDR3 coding DNA: TGTGCCAGCAGCAAAAACCTGGGACAGTTTATCTACAATGAGCAGTTCTTC. It yields the protein CASSKNLGQFIYNEQFF.

This clone was seen only a few times. The chain recombines TRBV4-1 with TRBJ2-7, with a weak D call TRBD1 (6 bases). Per the germline V gene, CDR1 is MGHRA and CDR2 is YSYEKL. This CDR3 region has 14 residues. Trimming took off 5 bases at V and 0 bases at J, with 11 bases between the two ends. CDR3: CASSAHRDSYEQYF. The CDR3, as DNA: TGCGCCAGCAGCGCTCACAGGGACTCCTACGAGCAGTACTTC.

The V gene is TRBV9, the J gene TRBJ2-3; TRBD2 agrees at 8 bases. V gave up 0 bases and J gave up 3 bases; unmatched junction bases: 15. CDR1 and CDR2 (germline): SGDLS, YYNGEE. The CDR3 is 19 amino acids. The CDR3 reads CASSVVGSGGDPITDTQYF. The CDR3 DNA is TGTGCCAGCAGCGTAGTGGGAAGCGGGGGCGACCCAATTACAGATACGCAGTATTTT.

The V gene is TRBV7-2, the J gene TRBJ1-5, with a tentative D call TRBD1 (6 bases). Germline CDR1 is SGHTA and CDR2 is FQGNSA. Deletions cut 2 bases from V and 0 bases from J, with 20 bases between. The CDR3 totals 19 residues. CDR3 DNA sequence: TGTGCCAGCAGCTTAAGATGGGCACAGGGCCTGTATAGCAATCAGCCCCAGCATTTT. Encoded protein: CASSLRWAQGLYSNQPQHF. Looking up the rest from reference TRBV7-2 and TRBJ1-5 gives the full variable domain: GAGVSQSPSNKVTEKGKDVELRCDPISGHTALYWYRQSLGQGLEFLIYFQGNSAPDKSGLPSDRFSAERTGGSVSTLTIQRTQQEDSAVYLCASSLRWAQGLYSNQPQHFGDGTRLSIL.

The chain carries TRBV5-4 and TRBJ2-7; the match to TRBD2 covers 12 bases. Trimming took 4 bases from V and 2 from J; bases not matched to a gene: 10. This CDR3 is 17 amino acids long. Germline CDR1 and CDR2: SGHNT and YYREEE (reference sequence). The DNA for the CDR3 is TGTGCCAGCAGCCCACTAGCGGGAGGTCGTTCGACCTACGAGCAGTACTTC. Its translation is CASSPLAGGRSTYEQYF.

This clone occurred a few times. The chain joins TRBV5-8 to TRBJ2-5, with 7 positions matching TRBD1. The germline CDR1 and CDR2 sequences are SGHTS and YDEGEE. This CDR3 contains 14 residues. V trimming: 0 bases; J trimming: 4 bases; junction bases outside the gene matches: 3. The CDR3 is CASSLVTGAETQYF. In nucleotides, the CDR3 is TGTGCCAGCAGCTTGGTTACAGGGGCAGAGACCCAGTACTTC. Full variable domain (missing parts from reference TRBV5-8 and TRBJ2-5): EAGVTQSPTHLIKTRGQQATLRCSPISGHTSVYWYQQALGLGLQFLLWYDEGEERNRGNFPPRFSGRQFPNYSSELNVNALELEDSALYLCASSLVTGAETQYFGPGTRLLVL.

This clone was seen a few times. At one end the junction does not follow the germline gene, possibly because of a read error. The chain employs TRBV11-2 and TRBJ2-3; TRBD2 agrees at 13 bases. Germline CDR1 reads SGHAT; CDR2 reads FQNNGV. The CDR3 is 17 amino acids. CDR3 bases: TGTGCCAGCACCTTAGGGACTAGCGGGGCTATCACAGATACGCAGTATTTT. This sequence encodes CASTLGTSGAITDTQYF.

The genes are TRBV10-3 and TRBJ1-3; 8 bases match TRBD1. Germline-derived CDR1 and CDR2 are ENHRY and SYGVKD. The CDR3 is 15 residues long. J was trimmed by 4 bases and V by 3 bases; bases with no gene match: 5. The CDR3 reads CAISDPGQVGNTIYF. CDR3 nucleotide sequence: TGTGCCATCAGTGACCCGGGACAGGTCGGAAACACCATATATTTT.

CDR3 protein: CASSRLQDFYGYTF. For the CDR3, the DNA is TGTGCCAGCAGCCGCCTCCAGGACTTCTATGGCTACACCTTC. The chain couples TRBV13 to TRBJ1-2; D is uncertain. Between the trimmed V and J ends, which lost 5 bases and 4 bases, there was a span of 14 bases. The CDR3 is 14 residues long. Germline V gene data show CDR1 as PRHDT and CDR2 as FYEKMQ (reference sequence). Full variable domain (remainder filled in from reference TRBV13 and TRBJ1-2): AAGVIQSPRHLIKEKRETATLKCYPIPRHDTVYWYQQGPGQDPQFLISFYEKMQSDKGSIPDRFSAQQFSDYHSELNMSSLELGDSALYFCASSRLQDFYGYTFGSGTRLTVV.

The chain recombines TRBV9 with TRBJ1-3; D might be TRBD1 (6 bases). The CDR3 spans 17 residues. V lost 0 bases and J lost 0, with 13 bases in between. The V gene's germline CDR1 is SGDLS and CDR2 YYNGEE. The CDR3 loop reads CASSVEGTGNSGNTIYF. In DNA form, the CDR3 reads TGTGCCAGCAGCGTAGAGGGAACAGGGAACTCTGGAAACACCATATATTTT.

Comment on this clone: Here the CDR3 omits its conserved ending phenylalanine or tryptophan, so a read error is the likely source. The chain uses TRBV28 and TRBJ2-7; TRBD1 agrees at 7 bases. This CDR3 is 13 amino acids long. Germline V gene sequence: CDR1 MDHEN, CDR2 SYDVKM. J gave up 1 base and V 6 bases, and 3 bases lay outside the gene matches. CDR3: CASSRGQSYEQYL. CDR3 bases: TGTGCCAGCAGCCGGGGACAGTCCTACGAGCAGTACCTC.

The genes are TRBV7-8 and TRBJ1-2; TRBD1 is a possible D gene (5 bases). Germline CDR1 reads SGHVS; CDR2 reads FQNEAQ. The CDR3 sequence is 15 residues long. Trimming pared 6 bases from V and 0 bases from J, leaving 14 bases between. The CDR3 bases are TGTGCCAGCAGTCCAAGCAGGGTAGCTAACTATGGCTACACCTTC. This gives the protein CASSPSRVANYGYTF.

As concerns this clone: An end of the junction does not agree with germline; a read error may underlie this. The chain carries TRBV7-9 and TRBJ1-5; D not certain. Germline V lookup: CDR1 SEHNR, CDR2 FQNEAQ (reference sequence). This CDR3 region has 12 residues. As DNA, the CDR3 is TGTTCCAGCAGCGCCGGAGGTCAGCCCCAGCATTTT. Translation: CSSSAGGQPQHF.